The 22 T cell receptor beta chains given below trace back to one sample, sequenced in a study of shared clonotypes between healthy human individuals. Clones were read by immunoSEQ multiplex PCR, and TCRdb kept only the in-frame ones, dropping some. The sample has about 2.4 million clones; over 85% are singletons. Material: naive CD4+ T cells sorted from blood. Subset in this sample: CD45RA+ positively selected. The receptors shown here come from a man younger than 35 in good health.

The rearrangement joins TRBV19 to TRBJ1-6; D gene ambiguous. CDR3 size: 14 residues. Germline-derived CDR1 and CDR2 are LNHDA and SQIVND (reference sequence). V gave up 4 bases and J gave up 8 bases, with 12 bases separating them. CDR3 in amino acids: CASSRGGLDSPLHF. The CDR3 coding sequence is TGTGCCAGTAGTAGGGGAGGCCTCGATTCACCCCTCCACTTT.

This clone came up once. Other DNA sequences in the same sample also yield this CDR3. V and J are TRBV7-9 and TRBJ2-5; 9 bases are a match to TRBD1. The CDR3 has 16 residues. The germline V gene encodes CDR1 SEHNR and CDR2 FQNEAQ (reference sequence). Trimming removed 2 bases from V and 2 bases from J; junction bases left unmatched: 6. CDR3 DNA sequence: TGTGCCAGCAGCTTATCGGGGACAGGGTCACAAGAGACCCAGTACTTC. Translation: CASSLSGTGSQETQYF.

About this clone: Other nucleotide sequences from this sample produce the same CDR3. The chain couples TRBV28 to TRBJ2-5, with D hard to call. The CDR3 extends over 11 amino acids. V dropped 2 bases and J dropped 5 bases, with 3 bases sitting between them. From germline, CDR1 is MDHEN and CDR2 SYDVKM. The CDR3: CASSLVETQYF. The CDR3 DNA sequence: TGTGCCAGCAGTTTAGTGGAGACCCAGTACTTC.

This chain uses TRBV5-4 with TRBJ2-7; perhaps TRBD1 as D (6 bases). Germline lookup yields CDR1 SGHNT and CDR2 YYREEE (reference sequence). V dropped 0 bases and J dropped 5 bases, with 15 bases sitting between them. The CDR3 consists of 15 residues. The CDR3 DNA sequence: TGTGCCAGCAGCTTGGCCAGACAGGCACGGCACGAGCAGTACTTC. The encoded protein is CASSLARQARHEQYF.

This chain uses TRBV6-1 with TRBJ2-1; 9 nucleotides line up with TRBD2. The junction had 3 bases not matched to a gene; V was cut back by 6 bases and J by 0 bases. CDR1 and CDR2 from the germline V gene are MNHNS and SASEGT. This CDR3 spans 15 amino acids. For the CDR3, the DNA is TGTGCCAGCAGATTAGCGGGGGTCTCCTACAATGAGCAGTTCTTC. This gives the protein CASRLAGVSYNEQFF.

The chain recombines TRBV5-1 with TRBJ1-1; possibly TRBD1 for D (5 bases). Trimming shortened V by 1 base and J by 6 bases, and 13 bases separated the two germline ends. This CDR3 region has 14 residues. The germline V gene encodes CDR1 SGHRS and CDR2 YFSETQ. The CDR3 DNA sequence: TGCGCCAGCAGCTTGTACGGGGGGACGGCTGAAGCTTTCTTT. Translation gives CASSLYGGTAEAFF. Supplemented by reference TRBV5-1 and TRBJ1-1, the full variable domain reads KAGVTQTPRYLIKTRGQQVTLSCSPISGHRSVSWYQQTPGQGLQFLFEYFSETQRNKGNFPGRFSGRQFSNSRSEMNVSTLELGDSALYLCASSLYGGTAEAFFGQGTRLTVV.

This chain connects TRBV19 to TRBJ1-1, with TRBD1 as a possible D gene (5 bases). V was trimmed by 3 bases and J by 11 bases, leaving 16 bases between them. This CDR3 is 13 amino acids long. Germline CDR1 and CDR2: LNHDA and SQIVND (reference sequence). CDR3 loop: CASSIPTGPLAFF. The CDR3 DNA reads as TGTGCCAGTAGTATCCCCACAGGACCTTTGGCTTTCTTT.

The J gene is TRBJ2-5, the V gene TRBV11-2; tentatively, D is TRBD1 (6 bases). V dropped 6 bases and J dropped 5 bases, with 13 bases sitting between them. Germline CDR1 SGHAT, CDR2 FQNNGV. There are 13 residues in the CDR3. The CDR3 loop is CASRTYRAETQYF. The CDR3 nucleotides are TGTGCCAGCAGAACCTACAGGGCGGAGACCCAGTACTTC.

The chain recombines TRBV7-2 with TRBJ2-5; 11 bases map to TRBD2. V was pared by 5 bases and J by 1 base, with 6 bases of the junction left unmatched. CDR3 length: 16 residues. CDR1 and CDR2 from the germline V gene are SGHTA and FQGNSA. CDR3 in DNA: TGTGCCAGCAGCCTTGGACTAGCGGGTATCCAAGAGACCCAGTACTTC. Residues: CASSLGLAGIQETQYF.

This clone was seen a single time. The CDR3 protein is CASSHYLLSGANVLTF. CDR3 DNA: TGTGCCAGCAGCCACTATCTACTTTCTGGGGCCAACGTCCTGACTTTC. The J gene is TRBJ2-6, the V gene TRBV5-4; D is undetermined. This CDR3 is built from 16 residues. V lost 4 bases, J lost 1 base, and 12 bases lay in between. Germline values: CDR1 SGHNT, CDR2 YYREEE (reference sequence).

This chain's CDR3 is CASSPTSQGGGNYGYTF. DNA for the CDR3: TGTGCCAGCTCACCAACGTCGCAGGGTGGAGGGAACTATGGCTACACCTTC. The rearrangement joins TRBV18 to TRBJ1-2; D might be TRBD1 (5 bases). Trimming took off 2 bases at V and 2 bases at J, with 18 bases between the two ends. CDR1 is KGHSH and CDR2 is LQKENI in the germline V gene. This CDR3 has 17 residues.

The chain has TRBV6-5 and TRBJ1-1; 7 nucleotides line up with TRBD1. CDR1 and CDR2 from the germline V gene are MNHEY and SVGAGI. V shed 4 bases, J shed 6 bases, and the junction held 8 bases outside the gene matches. CDR3 length equals 14 residues. CDR3 residues: CASSSLTGIAEAFF. In DNA form, the CDR3 reads TGTGCCAGCAGTTCATTGACAGGGATCGCTGAAGCTTTCTTT.

The V gene is TRBV27, the J gene TRBJ2-2; 10 nucleotides match TRBD2. Germline CDR1 reads MNHEY; CDR2 reads SMNVEV (reference sequence). J was trimmed by 6 bases and V by 4 bases; bases with no gene match: 8. CDR3 size: 16 residues. The CDR3 here is CASSWGTSGTSGELFF. Here the CDR3 DNA reads TGTGCCAGCAGTTGGGGAACTAGCGGGACGTCCGGGGAGCTGTTTTTT.

V is TRBV6-6 and J is TRBJ1-1; 7 bases line up with TRBD1. The germline gives CDR1 MNHNY, CDR2 SVGAGI (reference sequence). V was clipped by 6 bases and J by 7 bases; unmatched bases: 11. The CDR3 contains 14 residues. The CDR3 region is CASRLTGARDEAFF. The CDR3 DNA follows: TGTGCCAGCAGACTAACAGGGGCAAGGGATGAAGCTTTCTTT.

The chain joins TRBV9 to TRBJ2-7; TRBD2 matches 11 bases. The CDR3 extends over 15 amino acids. V gave up 0 bases and J gave up 6 bases; unmatched junction bases: 5. In germline, CDR1 is SGDLS, CDR2 YYNGEE. The CDR3 here is CASSVEGLAGGEQYF. The CDR3, as DNA: TGTGCCAGCAGCGTAGAAGGACTAGCGGGTGGCGAGCAGTACTTC.

The rearrangement links TRBV28 to TRBJ2-4; 9 bases map to TRBD1. Trimming cost V 9 bases and J 0 bases; bases outside gene matches: 18. This CDR3 is built from 19 residues. Germline V gene sequence: CDR1 MDHEN, CDR2 SYDVKM. CDR3 residues: CASATGGPGRFLAKNIQYF. The CDR3 coding sequence is TGTGCCAGTGCTACAGGGGGCCCAGGCCGATTCCTAGCCAAAAACATTCAGTACTTC.

The CDR3: CASSDSGRTPSYEQYF. For the CDR3, the DNA is TGTGCCAGCAGCGATTCGGGACGTACGCCCTCCTACGAGCAGTACTTC. This rearrangement joins TRBV7-9 to TRBJ2-7; D is possibly TRBD1 or TRBD2 (5 bases each). From germline, CDR1 is SEHNR and CDR2 FQNEAQ (reference sequence). With 5 bases removed from V and 0 bases from J, the gap between germline ends came to 17 bases. CDR3 length: 16 amino acids.

CDR3 nucleotide sequence: TGTGCCAGTAGTATACAGGGGGGATGGACTGAAGCTTTCTTT. Translation: CASSIQGGWTEAFF. J is TRBJ1-1 and V is TRBV19; 7 bases map to TRBD1. Germline lookup yields CDR1 LNHDA and CDR2 SQIVND (reference sequence). The CDR3 contains 14 residues. V lost 2 bases and J lost 5; bases outside the gene matches: 5.

The chain couples TRBV10-1 to TRBJ2-2; D is ambiguous. The CDR3 has 13 residues. CDR1 and CDR2 from the germline V gene are WNHNN and SYGVQD (reference sequence). Trimming took 8 bases from V and 5 from J, leaving 12 bases between them. The CDR3 DNA reads TGCGCCAGCGCGGATAAGGCGACCGGGGAGCTGTTTTTT. This encodes CASADKATGELFF.

The chain carries TRBV6-5 and TRBJ1-2; D gene ambiguous. The V end was cut by 5 bases, the J end by 3 bases, with 7 bases between. This CDR3 contains 12 residues. Per the germline V gene, CDR1 is MNHEY and CDR2 is SVGAGI. The CDR3 region has the DNA TGTGCCAGCAGTAAGCCAGACTATGGCTACACCTTC. Translating it yields CASSKPDYGYTF.

The chain carries TRBV5-1 and TRBJ1-5; possibly TRBD1 for D (5 bases). CDR3 length equals 14 residues. Trimming shortened V by 7 bases and J by 6 bases, and 17 bases separated the two germline ends. Germline CDR1 reads SGHRS; CDR2 reads YFSETQ. The CDR3 nucleotides are TGCGCCAGCCGAGCGGAAGGGGCAAGTCAGCCCCAGCATTTT. It specifies CASRAEGASQPQHF. The full variable domain, rest sourced from reference TRBV5-1 and TRBJ1-5, is KAGVTQTPRYLIKTRGQQVTLSCSPISGHRSVSWYQQTPGQGLQFLFEYFSETQRNKGNFPGRFSGRQFSNSRSEMNVSTLELGDSALYLCASRAEGASQPQHFGDGTRLSIL.

CDR3 nucleotides: TGTGCCAGCGGCTCCAGGGACAGGGGTTACGAGCAGTACTTC. It yields the protein CASGSRDRGYEQYF. The chain links TRBV6-6 to TRBJ2-7, with 10 bases that match TRBD1. From germline, CDR1 is MNHNY and CDR2 SVGAGI (reference sequence). Losses at the gene ends were 8 bases for V and 4 bases for J; bases not matched to a gene: 8. This CDR3 has 14 amino acids.